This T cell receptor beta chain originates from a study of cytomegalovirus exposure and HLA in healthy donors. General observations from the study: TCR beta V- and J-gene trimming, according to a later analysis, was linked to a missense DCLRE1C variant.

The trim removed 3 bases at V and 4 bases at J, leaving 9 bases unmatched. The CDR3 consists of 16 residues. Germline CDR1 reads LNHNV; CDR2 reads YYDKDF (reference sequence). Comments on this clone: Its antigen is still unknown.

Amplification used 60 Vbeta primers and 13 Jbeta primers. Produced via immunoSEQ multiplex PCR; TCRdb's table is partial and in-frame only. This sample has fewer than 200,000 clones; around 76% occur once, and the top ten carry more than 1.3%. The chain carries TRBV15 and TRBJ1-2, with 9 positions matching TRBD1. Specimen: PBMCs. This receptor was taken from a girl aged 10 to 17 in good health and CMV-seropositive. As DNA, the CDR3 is TGTGCCACCAGCAGTGGATCGGGACAGGGAGGCTATGGCTACACCTTC. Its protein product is CATSSGSGQGGYGYTF.